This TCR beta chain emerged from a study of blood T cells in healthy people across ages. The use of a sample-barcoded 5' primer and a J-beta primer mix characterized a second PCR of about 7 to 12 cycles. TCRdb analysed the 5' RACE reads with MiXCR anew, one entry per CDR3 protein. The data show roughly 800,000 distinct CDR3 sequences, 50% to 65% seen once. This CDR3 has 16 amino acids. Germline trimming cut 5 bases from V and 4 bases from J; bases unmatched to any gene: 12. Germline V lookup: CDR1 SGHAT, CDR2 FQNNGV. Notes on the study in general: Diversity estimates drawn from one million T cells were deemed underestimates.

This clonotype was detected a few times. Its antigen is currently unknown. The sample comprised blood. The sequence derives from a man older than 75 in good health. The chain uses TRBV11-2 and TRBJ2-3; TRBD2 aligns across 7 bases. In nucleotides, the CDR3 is TGTGCCAGCAGCCTCCCGGGACTAAAGGTCTCAGATACGCAGTATTTT. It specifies CASSLPGLKVSDTQYF.